This T cell receptor beta chain was sequenced in a study of blood T cell repertoires in COVID-19. Turning to the study itself: T cells, B-cell-depleted T cells, or PBMCs provided the cDNA or gDNA that served as material.

The method was immunoSEQ multiplex PCR; TCRdb's version includes in-frame clones alone and lacks a portion of them. The sample contains about 210,000 clones, more than 70% of which appear only once. The length of the CDR3 is 17 residues. Germline V CDR1 and CDR2: SGHDN, FVKESK. Trimming removed 4 bases from V and 6 bases from J, with 21 bases in between. V is TRBV14 and J is TRBJ2-2; a weak D match, TRBD1 (5 bases). The specimen sequenced was peripheral blood. The clonotype was recovered from a human donor in a cohort sampled during active COVID-19. CDR3 residues: CASSPRVGRVNSGELFF. In nucleotides, the CDR3 is TGTGCCAGCAGCCCCCGCGTGGGCAGGGTGAATTCCGGGGAGCTGTTTTTT.